This T cell receptor beta chain was observed in a study of cytomegalovirus exposure and HLA in healthy donors. Germline values: CDR1 SEHNR, CDR2 FQNEAQ (reference sequence). J lost 0 bases, V lost 5 bases, and 4 bases had no gene match. This CDR3 has 16 residues. Concerning this clone: Its specificity is not known.

It was with 60 Vbeta and 13 Jbeta primers that the PCR ran. This table comes from immunoSEQ multiplex PCR, and its TCRdb copy is limited to in-frame clones, with some not included. The data show fewer than 200,000 clones, with 81% seen just once and 13% held by the top ten. Broader study findings: According to a later analysis, donors in an Asian-associated ancestry cluster reportedly had fewer N-insertions than the 666-donor mean. In an earlier analysis, about 87% or about 30%: the productive usage of most TCR beta V segments. The authors later found most CMV-associated TCR beta chains appeared HLA-restricted. Presence/absence analyses supposed approximately even sequencing depth among donors.

This receptor was obtained from a woman aged 50 to 60 in good health and CMV-seronegative. Sequenced: PBMCs. The rearrangement links TRBV7-9 to TRBJ2-2; 9 positions agree with TRBD1. The CDR3 bases are TGTGCCAGCAGCCTACAGGGGGCATCGAACACCGGGGAGCTGTTTTTT. Amino acid sequence: CASSLQGASNTGELFF.